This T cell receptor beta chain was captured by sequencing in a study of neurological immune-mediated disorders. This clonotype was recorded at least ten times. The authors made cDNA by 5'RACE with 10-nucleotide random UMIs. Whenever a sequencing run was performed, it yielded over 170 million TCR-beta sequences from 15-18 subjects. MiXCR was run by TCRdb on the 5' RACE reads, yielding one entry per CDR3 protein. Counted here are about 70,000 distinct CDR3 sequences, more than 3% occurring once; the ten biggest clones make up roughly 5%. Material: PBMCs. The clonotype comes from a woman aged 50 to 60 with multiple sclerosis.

Here the CDR3 reads CASSPSWGSSSYNSPLHF. CDR3 DNA sequence: TGTGCCAGCAGCCCTTCGTGGGGCTCCAGCTCCTATAATTCACCCCTCCACTTT. This sequence joins TRBV5-6 and TRBJ1-6; a weak D match, TRBD1 (5 bases). Germline values: CDR1 SGHDT, CDR2 YYEEEE. Trimming stripped 4 bases from V and 0 bases from J, with 17 bases between. CDR3 length: 18 residues.